This T cell receptor beta chain was retrieved from a study of shared clonotypes between healthy human individuals. Study outcomes and limitations: A generally larger estimated richness was seen in naive subsets than in memory subsets.

On this clone: The antigen is undetermined.

Some clones are missing from TCRdb's copy, which holds only in-frame ones; the method was immunoSEQ multiplex PCR. The sample carries approximately 980,000 clones, approximately 80% recorded once. The V segment lost 6 bases and the J segment 0 bases; nucleotides outside the gene matches: 12. CDR1 is LNHDA, CDR2 SQIVND, per germline (reference sequence). This CDR3 is 19 amino acids long. This chain links TRBV19 with TRBJ2-5; TRBD2 aligns across 14 bases. The sample consisted of memory CD4+ T cells sorted from blood. Subset noted: CD45RA-negative fraction. The clonotype comes from a young man in good health. DNA for the CDR3: TGTGCCAGTAGCCCAACCGGACTAGCGGGAGGAAGGTACCAAGAGACCCAGTACTTC. Residues: CASSPTGLAGGRYQETQYF.